These T cell receptor beta chains were read from a single sample in a study of CD8+CD57+ T cells in acquired aplastic anemia. Each CDR3 protein gets one entry after TCRdb re-called the reads with MiXCR. Among roughly 100,000 distinct CDR3 sequences listed, roughly two thirds were seen once. The sequenced sample was sorted CD4+, CD8+, or CD8+CD57+ T cells (not recorded which) from PBMCs. The receptor source for this set is a human donor with aplastic anemia. CDR3s include the opening cysteine and the closing phenylalanine or tryptophan. A D gene is named only where the DNA matches it firmly. Expanded clones get a size class; other rows say once, few or many, or leave the size out.

DNA: TGTGCCAGTAGTCCGAGCGGGGGGGGTTCCTACGAGCAGTACTTC; CDR3: CASSPSGGGSYEQYF; size: many; J: TRBJ2-7; D: TRBD2; V: TRBV19
DNA: TGCGCCAGCAGCCAGACCCCAGGGTCGCCCCAGTACTTC; CDR3: CASSQTPGSPQYF; size: -; J: TRBJ2-7; D: -; V: TRBV4-3
DNA: TGCAGTGCTAGGGCCGGGATCTACGAGCAGTACTTC; CDR3: CSARAGIYEQYF; size: -; J: TRBJ2-7; D: -; V: TRBV20-1
DNA: TGTGCCACCAGTGGGGGCGGCCTCTCTGGAAACACCATATATTTT; CDR3: CATSGGGLSGNTIYF; size: -; J: TRBJ1-3; D: -; V: TRBV24-1
DNA: TGCAGTGCTAGAAAAGGGGACGAGCAGTACTTC; CDR3: CSARKGDEQYF; size: -; J: TRBJ2-7; D: -; V: TRBV20-1
DNA: TGCAGTGCGAGCCCGGGACTATCGGAAGGCACAGATACGCAGTATTTT; CDR3: CSASPGLSEGTDTQYF; size: -; J: TRBJ2-3; D: TRBD2; V: TRBV20-1
DNA: TGCAGTGCCAGACCGGGACTAGCGGGATACGAGCAGTACTTC; CDR3: CSARPGLAGYEQYF; size: -; J: TRBJ2-7; D: TRBD2; V: TRBV20-1
DNA: TGTGCCAGCAGCTTAGCGCTAGGGACAGGGTCCAACGATGGCTACACCTTC; CDR3: CASSLALGTGSNDGYTF; size: -; J: TRBJ1-2; D: TRBD1; V: TRBV11-1
DNA: TGTGCCAGCAGCCTTGGACAGGGCGGAAACACCATATATTTT; CDR3: CASSLGQGGNTIYF; size: -; J: TRBJ1-3; D: TRBD1; V: TRBV6-1
DNA: TGCAGTGCAAACAGGGGGGGCAACGAGCAGTACTTC; CDR3: CSANRGGNEQYF; size: -; J: TRBJ2-7; D: -; V: TRBV20-1
DNA: TGTGCCATCAGTGATTCTCTCCTAGGTTCGGGGCCCTCCGAGCAGTACTTC; CDR3: CAISDSLLGSGPSEQYF; size: once; J: TRBJ2-7; D: -; V: TRBV10-3
DNA: TGCGCCAGCAGTGAGTCGTCGGCAGGGGGCGCGGGCTACGCGCAGTATTTT; CDR3: CASSESSAGGAGYAQYF; size: -; J: TRBJ2-3; D: TRBD1; V: TRBV10-2
DNA: TGCAGTGCTAGCGCCAGGCTCGGGACCCAGTACTTC; CDR3: CSASARLGTQYF; size: few; J: TRBJ2-5; D: -; V: TRBV20-1
DNA: TGTGCCACCAGCAGAGATCGCAACACCATATATTTT; CDR3: CATSRDRNTIYF; size: -; J: TRBJ1-3; D: -; V: TRBV15
DNA: TGTGCCAGCCGTGATTCCGGGACACTCCTTACAACTGATGAAAAACTGTTTTTT; CDR3: CASRDSGTLLTTDEKLFF; size: -; J: TRBJ1-4; D: -; V: TRBV25-1
DNA: TGTGCCAGCACGCAAGCGGGGACAGGGGGACAAGAGACCCAGTACTTC; CDR3: CASTQAGTGGQETQYF; size: -; J: TRBJ2-5; D: TRBD1; V: TRBV7-9
DNA: TGTGCCAGCAGTTATCTGGGGGGCGATTCACCCCTCCACTTT; CDR3: CASSYLGGDSPLHF; size: few; J: TRBJ1-6; D: -; V: TRBV2
DNA: TGTGCCAGGAGCGCTAGCGGGGGGGCTCTGTTCGAGCAGTACTTC; CDR3: CARSASGGALFEQYF; size: -; J: TRBJ2-7; D: TRBD2; V: TRBV9
DNA: TGTGCCAGCAGCCCGACCACAGATACGCAGTATTTT; CDR3: CASSPTTDTQYF; size: few; J: TRBJ2-3; D: -; V: TRBV7-3
DNA: TGTGCCAGCAGCCCCGGGGGGGAGGGACAAGAGACCCAGTACTTC; CDR3: CASSPGGEGQETQYF; size: -; J: TRBJ2-5; D: TRBD2; V: TRBV7-7
DNA: TGCAGTGCTAGAGGCGGACAGATCGACTACGAGCAGTACTTC; CDR3: CSARGGQIDYEQYF; size: many; J: TRBJ2-7; D: -; V: TRBV20-1
DNA: TGTGCCAGTCGAGGGGATACCCAGCAGTACTTC; CDR3: CASRGDTQQYF; size: -; J: TRBJ2-7; D: -; V: TRBV19
DNA: TGTGCCAGCAGCTTCGAAAGCACATACAATGAGCAGTTCTTC; CDR3: CASSFESTYNEQFF; size: -; J: TRBJ2-1; D: -; V: TRBV5-5
DNA: TGTGCCAGCAGCTTAGAGCTAGGAGGGAAGTACGAGCAGTACTTC; CDR3: CASSLELGGKYEQYF; size: few; J: TRBJ2-7; D: -; V: TRBV7-8
DNA: TGCAGTGCTAAACCGATGACAGGGGGCTATGGCTACACCTTC; CDR3: CSAKPMTGGYGYTF; size: many; J: TRBJ1-2; D: TRBD1; V: TRBV20-1
DNA: TGTGCCAGCAGTTCAGGGCCCAATACTGAAGCTCTCTTT; CDR3: CASSSGPNTEALF; size: -; J: TRBJ1-1; D: -; V: TRBV12-3/TRBV12-4
DNA: TGTGCCACCAGCAGAGATGCGGAGACCCAGTACTTC; CDR3: CATSRDAETQYF; size: -; J: TRBJ2-5; D: -; V: TRBV15
DNA: TGCAGTGCTGGACTAACGGGAGAGACCCAGTACTTC; CDR3: CSAGLTGETQYF; size: few; J: TRBJ2-5; D: -; V: TRBV20-1
DNA: TGTGCCAGCAGTGTGTCTTTCGGGGGCTACGAGCAGTACTTC; CDR3: CASSVSFGGYEQYF; size: -; J: TRBJ2-7; D: -; V: TRBV2
DNA: TGTGCCACCAGTGATTCGCGGGGGGCCTACACAGATACGCAGTATTTT; CDR3: CATSDSRGAYTDTQYF; size: -; J: TRBJ2-3; D: TRBD2; V: TRBV24-1
DNA: TGCAGTGCCCTGGATGGATCGGAAGCGTTCTTC; CDR3: CSALDGSEAFF; size: -; J: TRBJ2-1; D: -; V: TRBV20-1
DNA: TGCGCCAGCAGCTCCGGGACAGATTATTCACCCCTCCACTTT; CDR3: CASSSGTDYSPLHF; size: -; J: TRBJ1-6; D: TRBD1; V: TRBV5-1
DNA: TGTGCCAGCAGCTTACGCCGTGGGAAGACGGAGAACACCGGGGAGCTGTTTTTT; CDR3: CASSLRRGKTENTGELFF; size: -; J: TRBJ2-2; D: -; V: TRBV7-9
DNA: TGTGCCAGCAGCTTTCTACATGGGGGCGATGAGCAGTTCTTC; CDR3: CASSFLHGGDEQFF; size: many; J: TRBJ2-1; D: -; V: TRBV7-8
DNA: TGCGCCAGCAGCTTGGCCGACAGGCCGCAAGAGACCCAGTACTTC; CDR3: CASSLADRPQETQYF; size: -; J: TRBJ2-5; D: -; V: TRBV5-1